What follows describes a single TCR beta chain. The data stem from a study of metastatic and nonmetastatic thyroid tumors. Thyroid surgery took place with no prior treatment in any patient. Germline CDR1 SGDLS, CDR2 YYNGEE. V was shortened by 3 bases and J by 7 bases, with 17 bases between the two germline ends. There are 15 residues in the CDR3. TCRdb re-called the PCR reads via MiXCR. Of tens of thousands of clones listed, 20% are singletons. This receptor was identified in a female donor with papillary thyroid cancer or a benign thyroid nodule (not recorded which). Some clones in this sample may be carry-over from other donors' samples. The sequenced sample was adjacent normal tissue. The chain uses TRBV9 and TRBJ2-1; maybe TRBD2 (6 bases). CDR3 sequence: CASSGGGLEGNEQFF. The CDR3 nucleotides are TGTGCCAGCAGCGGCGGAGGGCTAGAGGGAAATGAGCAGTTCTTC.